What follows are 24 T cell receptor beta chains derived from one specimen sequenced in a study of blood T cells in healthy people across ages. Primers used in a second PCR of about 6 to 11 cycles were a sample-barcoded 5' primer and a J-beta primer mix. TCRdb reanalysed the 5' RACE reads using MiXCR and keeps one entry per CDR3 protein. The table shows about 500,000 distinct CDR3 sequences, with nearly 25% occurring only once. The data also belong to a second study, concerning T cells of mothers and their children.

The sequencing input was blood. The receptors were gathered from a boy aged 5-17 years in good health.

The CDR3 DNA follows: TGTGCCTCAAAGGACTCCTCCTACAATGAGCAGTTCTTC. Translation gives CASKDSSYNEQFF. The chain employs TRBV2 and TRBJ2-1, with D possibly matching TRBD2 (5 bases). This CDR3 is 13 amino acids long. The V gene lost 11 bases and the J gene lost 0 bases, with 11 bases spanning the gap. CDR1 is SNHLY, CDR2 FYNNEI, per germline.

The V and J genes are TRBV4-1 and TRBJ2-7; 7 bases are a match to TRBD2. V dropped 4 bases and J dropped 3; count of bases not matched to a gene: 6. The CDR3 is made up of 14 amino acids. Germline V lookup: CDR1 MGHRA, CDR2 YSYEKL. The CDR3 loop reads CASSPGTTHYEQYF. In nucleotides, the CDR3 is TGCGCCAGCAGCCCCGGGACTACGCACTACGAGCAGTACTTC.

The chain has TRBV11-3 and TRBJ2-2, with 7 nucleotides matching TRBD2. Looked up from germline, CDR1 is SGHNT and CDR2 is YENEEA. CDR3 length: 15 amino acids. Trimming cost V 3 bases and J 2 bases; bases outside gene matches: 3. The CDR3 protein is CASSFERDNTGELFF. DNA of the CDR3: TGTGCCAGCAGCTTCGAGCGGGATAACACCGGGGAGCTGTTTTTT.

CDR3 coding DNA: TGTGCCAGCAGCCTGGGACAGGCTACCACCGGGGAGCTGTTTTTT. It translates to CASSLGQATTGELFF. The chain carries TRBV12-3 or TRBV12-4 and TRBJ2-2, with 8 bases lining up with TRBD1. The junction had 7 bases not matched to a gene; V was cut back by 6 bases and J by 4 bases. The CDR3 sequence is 15 residues long.

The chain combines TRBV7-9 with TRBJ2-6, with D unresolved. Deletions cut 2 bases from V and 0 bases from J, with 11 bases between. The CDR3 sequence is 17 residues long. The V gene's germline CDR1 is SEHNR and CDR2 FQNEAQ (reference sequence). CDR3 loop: CASSLIFGASGANVLTF. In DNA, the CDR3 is TGTGCCAGCAGCTTAATTTTCGGCGCCTCTGGGGCCAACGTCCTGACTTTC.

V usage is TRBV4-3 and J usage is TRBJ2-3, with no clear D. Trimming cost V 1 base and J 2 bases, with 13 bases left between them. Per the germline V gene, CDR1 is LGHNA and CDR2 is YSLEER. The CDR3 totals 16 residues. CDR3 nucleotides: TGCGCCAGCAGCCAAGGAGTCGGAACTAACACAGATACGCAGTATTTT. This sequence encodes CASSQGVGTNTDTQYF.

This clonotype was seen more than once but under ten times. The CDR3 sequence is CASSTLPGNNYEQYF. The CDR3 DNA sequence: TGTGCCAGCAGCACCCTACCCGGGAACAACTACGAGCAGTACTTC. The V gene is TRBV7-2, the J gene TRBJ2-7; maybe TRBD2 (5 bases). The V and J ends lost 5 bases and 3 bases respectively, with 17 bases between them. Germline assignment: CDR1 SGHTA and CDR2 FQGNSA. This CDR3 region has 15 residues.

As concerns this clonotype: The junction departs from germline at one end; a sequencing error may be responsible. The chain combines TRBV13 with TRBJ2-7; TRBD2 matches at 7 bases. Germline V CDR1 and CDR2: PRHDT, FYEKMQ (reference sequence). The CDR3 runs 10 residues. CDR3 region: CLGEGYEQYF. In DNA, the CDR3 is TGCTTAGGGGAGGGATACGAGCAGTACTTC.

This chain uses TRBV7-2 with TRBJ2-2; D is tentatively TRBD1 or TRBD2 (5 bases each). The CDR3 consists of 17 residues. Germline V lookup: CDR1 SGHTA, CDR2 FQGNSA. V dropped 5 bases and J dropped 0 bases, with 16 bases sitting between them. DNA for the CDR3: TGTGCCAGCAGCCCACCGGTGGGACGACCGAACACCGGGGAGCTGTTTTTT. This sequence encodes CASSPPVGRPNTGELFF. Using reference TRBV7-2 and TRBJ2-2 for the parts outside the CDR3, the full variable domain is GAGVSQSPSNKVTEKGKDVELRCDPISGHTALYWYRQSLGQGLEFLIYFQGNSAPDKSGLPSDRFSAERTGGSVSTLTIQRTQQEDSAVYLCASSPPVGRPNTGELFFGEGSRLTVL.

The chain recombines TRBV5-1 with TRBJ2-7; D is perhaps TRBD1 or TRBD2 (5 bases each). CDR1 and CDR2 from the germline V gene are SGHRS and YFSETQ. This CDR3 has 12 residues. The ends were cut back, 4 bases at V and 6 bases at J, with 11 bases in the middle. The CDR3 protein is CASSMSRGEQYF. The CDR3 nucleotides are TGCGCCAGCAGCATGTCGAGGGGCGAGCAGTACTTC.

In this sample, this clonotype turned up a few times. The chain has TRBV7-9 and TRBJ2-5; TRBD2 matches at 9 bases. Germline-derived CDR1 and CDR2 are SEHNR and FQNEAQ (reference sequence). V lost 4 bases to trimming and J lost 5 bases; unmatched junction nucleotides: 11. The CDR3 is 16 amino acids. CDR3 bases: TGTGCCAGCAGCTATATTAGCGGGAGTGGCGGGGAGACCCAGTACTTC. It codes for CASSYISGSGGETQYF.

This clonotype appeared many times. CDR3 region: CASSMNNEQFF. Here the CDR3 DNA reads TGTGCCAGCAGTATGAACAATGAGCAGTTCTTC. V and J are TRBV6-2 or TRBV6-3 and TRBJ2-1; D remains ambiguous. CDR1 MNHEY and CDR2 SVGEGT come from the germline V gene. This CDR3 is 11 amino acids long. The V and J ends lost 5 bases and 5 bases respectively, with 4 bases between them.

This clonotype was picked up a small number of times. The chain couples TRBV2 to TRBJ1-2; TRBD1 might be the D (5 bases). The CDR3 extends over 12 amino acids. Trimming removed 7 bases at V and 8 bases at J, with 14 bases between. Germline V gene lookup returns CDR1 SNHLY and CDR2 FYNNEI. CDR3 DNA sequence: TGTGCCAGCAAATCTGAGGGGAGAGGCTACACCTTC. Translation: CASKSEGRGYTF. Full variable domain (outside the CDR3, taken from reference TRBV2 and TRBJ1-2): EPEVTQTPSHQVTQMGQEVILRCVPISNHLYFYWYRQILGQKVEFLVSFYNNEISEKSEIFDDQFSVERPDGSNFTLKIRSTKLEDSAMYFCASKSEGRGYTFGSGTRLTVV.

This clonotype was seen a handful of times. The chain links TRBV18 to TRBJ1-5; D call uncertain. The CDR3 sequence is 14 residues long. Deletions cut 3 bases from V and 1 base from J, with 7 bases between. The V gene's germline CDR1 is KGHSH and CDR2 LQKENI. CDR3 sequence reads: CASSPVDSNQPQHF. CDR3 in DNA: TGTGCCAGCTCACCCGTGGACAGCAATCAGCCCCAGCATTTT.

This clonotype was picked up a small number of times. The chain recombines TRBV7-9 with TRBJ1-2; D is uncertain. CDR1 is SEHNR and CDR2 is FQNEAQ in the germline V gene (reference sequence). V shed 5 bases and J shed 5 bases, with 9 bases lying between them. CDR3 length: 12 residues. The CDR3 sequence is CASSPLWYGYTF. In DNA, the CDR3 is TGTGCCAGCAGCCCATTGTGGTATGGCTACACCTTC.

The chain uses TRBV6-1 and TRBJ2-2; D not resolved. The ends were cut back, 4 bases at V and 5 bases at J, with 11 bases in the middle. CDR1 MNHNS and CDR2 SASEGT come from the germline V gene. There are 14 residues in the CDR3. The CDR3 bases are TGTGCCAGCAGTGCTTATATGGGAACCGGGGAGCTGTTTTTT. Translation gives CASSAYMGTGELFF.

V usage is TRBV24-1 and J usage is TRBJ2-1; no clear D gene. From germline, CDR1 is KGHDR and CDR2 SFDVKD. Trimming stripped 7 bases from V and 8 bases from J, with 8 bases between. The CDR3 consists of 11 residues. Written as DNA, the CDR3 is TGTGCCACCAGGAGCCAGGATGAGCAGTTCTTC. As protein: CATRSQDEQFF.

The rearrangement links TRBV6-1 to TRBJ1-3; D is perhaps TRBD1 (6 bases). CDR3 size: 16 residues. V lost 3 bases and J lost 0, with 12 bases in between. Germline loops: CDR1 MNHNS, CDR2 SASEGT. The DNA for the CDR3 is TGTGCCAGCAGTGATGTGGGGGCCAGCTCTGGAAACACCATATATTTT. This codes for CASSDVGASSGNTIYF.

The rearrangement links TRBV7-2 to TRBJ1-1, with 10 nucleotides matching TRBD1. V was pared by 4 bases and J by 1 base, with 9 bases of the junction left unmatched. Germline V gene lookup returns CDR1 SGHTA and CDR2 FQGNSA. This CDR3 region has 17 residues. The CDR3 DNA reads TGTGCCAGCAGCTCTCACCCGGGACAGGGGAAGAACACTGAAGCTTTCTTT. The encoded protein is CASSSHPGQGKNTEAFF.

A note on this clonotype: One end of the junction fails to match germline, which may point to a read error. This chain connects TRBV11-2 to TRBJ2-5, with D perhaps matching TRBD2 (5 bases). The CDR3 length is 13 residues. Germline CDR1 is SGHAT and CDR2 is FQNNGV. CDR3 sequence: CASSLDSSGSVFF. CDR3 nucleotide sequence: TGTGCCAGCAGCTTAGATTCGTCGGGATCGGTTTTCTTC.

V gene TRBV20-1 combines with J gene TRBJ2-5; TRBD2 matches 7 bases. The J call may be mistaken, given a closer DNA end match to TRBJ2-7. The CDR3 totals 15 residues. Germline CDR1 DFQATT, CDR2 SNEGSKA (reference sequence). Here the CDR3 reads CSARDRDYNSYEQYF. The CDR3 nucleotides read TGCAGTGCTAGAGACAGGGACTACAACTCCTACGAGCAGTACTTC.

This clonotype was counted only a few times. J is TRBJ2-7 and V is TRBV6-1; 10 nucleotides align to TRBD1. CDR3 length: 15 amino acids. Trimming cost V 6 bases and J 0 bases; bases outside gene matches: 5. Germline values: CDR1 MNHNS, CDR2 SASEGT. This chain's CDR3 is CASSAGTGDSYEQYF. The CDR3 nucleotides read TGTGCCAGCAGCGCCGGGACAGGGGACTCCTACGAGCAGTACTTC.

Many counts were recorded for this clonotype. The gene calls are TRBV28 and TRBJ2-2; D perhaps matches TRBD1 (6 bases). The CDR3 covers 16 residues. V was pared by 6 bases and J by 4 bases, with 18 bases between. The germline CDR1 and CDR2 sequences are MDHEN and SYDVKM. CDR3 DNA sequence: TGTGCCAGCAGGGACCCCGGGACAAGGGCCACCGGGGAGCTGTTTTTT. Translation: CASRDPGTRATGELFF.

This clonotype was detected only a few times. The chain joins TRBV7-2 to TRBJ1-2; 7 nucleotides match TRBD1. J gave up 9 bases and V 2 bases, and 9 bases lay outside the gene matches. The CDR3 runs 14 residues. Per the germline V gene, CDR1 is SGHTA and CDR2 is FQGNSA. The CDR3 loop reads CASSLSGTGVRYTF. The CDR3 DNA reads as TGTGCCAGCAGCTTATCTGGAACAGGGGTGCGCTACACCTTC.